This T cell receptor beta chain was sequenced in a study of cytomegalovirus exposure and HLA in healthy donors. Across the whole study: Early released data comprised around 79 million unique TCRs from HLA-typed donors.

Researchers ran the PCR with 60 Vbeta and 13 Jbeta primers. Produced via immunoSEQ multiplex PCR; TCRdb's table is partial and in-frame only. The sample has roughly 60,000 clones, 75% to 80% seen once. Germline V CDR1 and CDR2: SQVTM, ANQGSEA. The CDR3 contains 11 residues. Trimming at V came to 1 base and at J to 10 bases, leaving 4 bases not matched to a gene. The J gene is TRBJ2-7, the V gene TRBV29-1, with 7 positions matching TRBD2. The origin of this receptor is a female donor in good health and CMV-seronegative. The sample taken for sequencing was PBMCs. CDR3 sequence reads: CSVEVGGGQYF. For the CDR3, the DNA is TGCAGCGTTGAAGTAGGCGGGGGTCAGTACTTC.